This TCR beta chain was obtained from a study of OX40 agonist ivuxolimab in advanced cancers. General study findings and limits: Among the least clonally expanded were partial responders at 0.1-3.0 mg/kg.

There are 16 residues in the CDR3. Between the trimmed V and J ends, which lost 3 bases and 2 bases, there was a span of 11 bases. Per the germline V gene, CDR1 is LNHDA and CDR2 is SQIVND (reference sequence). TCRdb keeps only in-frame clones here, not all; method: immunoSEQ multiplex PCR. The sample has roughly 34,000 clones; around 80% are singletons. Worth noting for this clone: Its specificity is unknown.

The sequence derives from an adult with an advanced solid tumor such as melanoma, head and neck, liver or kidney cancer. Specimen: CD4+ or CD8+ T cells sorted from blood, collected in a trial of the OX40 agonist ivuxolimab. The rearrangement uses TRBV19 and TRBJ1-6; the D gene is possibly TRBD1 (6 bases). The CDR3 region is CASSIMGGTYNSPLHF. The DNA for the CDR3 is TGTGCCAGTAGTATTATGGGGGGCACCTATAATTCACCCCTCCACTTT. Combining the CDR3 with reference TRBV19 and TRBJ1-6 gives the whole variable domain DGGITQSPKYLFRKEGQNVTLSCEQNLNHDAMYWYRQDPGQGLRLIYYSQIVNDFQKGDIAEGYSVSREKKESFPLTVTSAQKNPTAFYLCASSIMGGTYNSPLHFGNGTRLTVT.